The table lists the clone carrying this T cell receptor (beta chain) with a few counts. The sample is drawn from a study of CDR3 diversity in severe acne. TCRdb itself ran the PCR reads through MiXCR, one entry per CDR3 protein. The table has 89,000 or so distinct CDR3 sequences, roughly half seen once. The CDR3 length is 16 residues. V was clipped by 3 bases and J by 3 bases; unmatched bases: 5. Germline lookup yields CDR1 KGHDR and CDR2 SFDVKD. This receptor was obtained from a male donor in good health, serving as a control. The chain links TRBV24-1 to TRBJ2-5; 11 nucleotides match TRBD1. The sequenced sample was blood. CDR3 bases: TGTGCCACCAGTGATCCGGACAGGGGGCGCGAAGAGACCCAGTACTTC. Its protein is CATSDPDRGREETQYF.